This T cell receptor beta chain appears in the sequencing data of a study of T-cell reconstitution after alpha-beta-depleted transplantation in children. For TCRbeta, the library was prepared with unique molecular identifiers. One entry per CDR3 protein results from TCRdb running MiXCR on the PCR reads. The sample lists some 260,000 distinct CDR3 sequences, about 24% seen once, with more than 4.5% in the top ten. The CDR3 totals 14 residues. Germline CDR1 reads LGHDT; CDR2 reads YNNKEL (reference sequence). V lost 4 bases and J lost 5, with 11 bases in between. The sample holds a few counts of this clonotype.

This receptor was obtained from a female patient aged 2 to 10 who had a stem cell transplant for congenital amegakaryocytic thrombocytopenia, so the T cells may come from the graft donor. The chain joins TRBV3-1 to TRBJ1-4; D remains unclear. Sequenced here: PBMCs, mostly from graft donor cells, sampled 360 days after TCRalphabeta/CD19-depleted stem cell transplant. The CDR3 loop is CASSRGTTNEKLFF. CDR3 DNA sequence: TGTGCCAGCAGCCGAGGCACGACAAATGAAAAACTGTTTTTT. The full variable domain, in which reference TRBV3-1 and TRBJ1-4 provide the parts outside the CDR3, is DTAVSQTPKYLVTQMGNDKSIKCEQNLGHDTMYWYKQDSKKFLKIMFSYNNKELIINETVPNRFSPKSPDKAHLNLHINSLELGDSAVYFCASSRGTTNEKLFFGSGTQLSVL.